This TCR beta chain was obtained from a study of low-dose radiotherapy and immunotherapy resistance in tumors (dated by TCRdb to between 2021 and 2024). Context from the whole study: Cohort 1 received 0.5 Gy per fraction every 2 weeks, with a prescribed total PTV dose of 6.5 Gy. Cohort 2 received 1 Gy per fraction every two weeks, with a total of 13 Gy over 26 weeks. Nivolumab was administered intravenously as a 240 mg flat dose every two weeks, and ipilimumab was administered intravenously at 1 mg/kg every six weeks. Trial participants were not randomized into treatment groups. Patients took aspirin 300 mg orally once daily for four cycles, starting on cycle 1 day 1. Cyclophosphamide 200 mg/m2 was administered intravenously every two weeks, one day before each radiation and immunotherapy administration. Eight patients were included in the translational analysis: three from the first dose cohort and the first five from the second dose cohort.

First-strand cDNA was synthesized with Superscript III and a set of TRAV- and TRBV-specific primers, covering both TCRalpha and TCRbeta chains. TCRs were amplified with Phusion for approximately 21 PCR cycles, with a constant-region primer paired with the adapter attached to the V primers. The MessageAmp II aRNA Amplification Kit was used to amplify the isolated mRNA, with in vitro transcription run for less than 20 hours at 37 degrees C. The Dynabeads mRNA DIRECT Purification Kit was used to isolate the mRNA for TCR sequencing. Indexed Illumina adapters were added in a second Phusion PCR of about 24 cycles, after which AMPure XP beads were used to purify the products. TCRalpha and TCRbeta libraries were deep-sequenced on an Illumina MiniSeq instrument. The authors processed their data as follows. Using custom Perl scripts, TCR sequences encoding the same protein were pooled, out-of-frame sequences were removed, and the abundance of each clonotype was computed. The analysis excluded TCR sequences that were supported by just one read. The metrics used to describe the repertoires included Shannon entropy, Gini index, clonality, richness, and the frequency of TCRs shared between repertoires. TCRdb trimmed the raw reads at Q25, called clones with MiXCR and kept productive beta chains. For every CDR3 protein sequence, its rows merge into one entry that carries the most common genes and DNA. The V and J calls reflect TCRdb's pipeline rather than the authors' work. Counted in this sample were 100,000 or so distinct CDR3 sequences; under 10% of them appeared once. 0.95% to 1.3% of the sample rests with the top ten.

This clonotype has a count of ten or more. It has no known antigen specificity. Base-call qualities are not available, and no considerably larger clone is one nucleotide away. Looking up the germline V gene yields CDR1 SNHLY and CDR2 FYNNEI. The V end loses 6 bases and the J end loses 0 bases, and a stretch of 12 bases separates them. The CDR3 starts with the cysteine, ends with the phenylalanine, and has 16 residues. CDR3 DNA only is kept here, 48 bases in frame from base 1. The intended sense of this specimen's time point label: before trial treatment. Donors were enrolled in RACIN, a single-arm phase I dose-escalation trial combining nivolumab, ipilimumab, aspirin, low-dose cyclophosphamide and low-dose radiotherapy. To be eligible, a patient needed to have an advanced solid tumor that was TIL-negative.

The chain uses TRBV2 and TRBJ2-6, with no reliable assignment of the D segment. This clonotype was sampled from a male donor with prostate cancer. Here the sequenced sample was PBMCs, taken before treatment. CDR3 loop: CASRLSAISGANVLTF. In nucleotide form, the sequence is TGTGCCAGCAGATTATCGGCGATCTCTGGGGCCAACGTCCTGACTTTC.